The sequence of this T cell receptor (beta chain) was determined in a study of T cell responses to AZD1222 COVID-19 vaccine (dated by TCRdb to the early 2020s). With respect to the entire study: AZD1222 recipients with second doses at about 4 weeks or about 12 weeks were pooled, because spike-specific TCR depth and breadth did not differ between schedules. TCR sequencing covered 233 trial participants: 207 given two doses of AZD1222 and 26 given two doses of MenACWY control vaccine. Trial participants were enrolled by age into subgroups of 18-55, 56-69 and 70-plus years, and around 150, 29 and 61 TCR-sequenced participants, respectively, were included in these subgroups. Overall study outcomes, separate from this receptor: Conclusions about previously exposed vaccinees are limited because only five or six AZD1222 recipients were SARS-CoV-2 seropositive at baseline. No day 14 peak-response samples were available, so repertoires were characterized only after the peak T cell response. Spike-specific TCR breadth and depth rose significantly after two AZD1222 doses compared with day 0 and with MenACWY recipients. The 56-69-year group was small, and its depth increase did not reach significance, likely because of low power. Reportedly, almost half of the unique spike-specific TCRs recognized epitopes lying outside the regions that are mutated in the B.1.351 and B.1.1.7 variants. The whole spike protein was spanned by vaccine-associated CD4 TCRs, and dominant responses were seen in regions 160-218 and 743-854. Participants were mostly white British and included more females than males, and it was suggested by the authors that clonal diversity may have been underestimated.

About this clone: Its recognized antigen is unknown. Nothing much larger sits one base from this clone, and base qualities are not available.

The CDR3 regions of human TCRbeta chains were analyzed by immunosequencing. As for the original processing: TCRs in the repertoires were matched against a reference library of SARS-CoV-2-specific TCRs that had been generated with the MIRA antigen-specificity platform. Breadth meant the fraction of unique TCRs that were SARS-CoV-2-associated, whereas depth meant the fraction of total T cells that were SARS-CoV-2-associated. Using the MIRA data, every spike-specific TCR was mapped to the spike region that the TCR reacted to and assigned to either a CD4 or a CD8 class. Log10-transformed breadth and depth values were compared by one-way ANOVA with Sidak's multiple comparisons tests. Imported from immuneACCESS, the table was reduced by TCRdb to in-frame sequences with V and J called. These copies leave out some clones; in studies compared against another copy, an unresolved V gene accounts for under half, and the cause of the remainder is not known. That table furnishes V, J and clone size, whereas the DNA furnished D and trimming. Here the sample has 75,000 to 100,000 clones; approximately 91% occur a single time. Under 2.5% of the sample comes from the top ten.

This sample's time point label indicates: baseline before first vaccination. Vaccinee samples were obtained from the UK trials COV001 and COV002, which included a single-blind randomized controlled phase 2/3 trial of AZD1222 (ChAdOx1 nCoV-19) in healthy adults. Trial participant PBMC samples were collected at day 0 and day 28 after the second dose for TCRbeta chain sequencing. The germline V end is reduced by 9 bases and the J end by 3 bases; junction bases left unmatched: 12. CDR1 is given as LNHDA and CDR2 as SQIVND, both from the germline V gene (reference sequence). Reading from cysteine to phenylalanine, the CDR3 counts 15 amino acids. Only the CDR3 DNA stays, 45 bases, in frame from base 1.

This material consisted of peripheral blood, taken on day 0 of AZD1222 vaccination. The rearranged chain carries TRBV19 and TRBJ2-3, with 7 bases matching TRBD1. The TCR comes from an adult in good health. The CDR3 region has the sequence CASRSTGSETDTQYF. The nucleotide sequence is TGTGCCAGCAGATCGACAGGGTCGGAGACAGATACGCAGTATTTT.